This TCR beta chain comes out of a study of cytomegalovirus exposure and HLA in healthy donors (dated by TCRdb to 2016 to 2017). Context from the whole study: An earlier analysis of some 500 of the donors reported 250 to 350 Gb of sequence data and 100 million to 140 million unique TCR beta sequences from 190 million or so T cells. To decide whether each TCR beta V gene segment behaved as functional or pseudogenic, an earlier analysis of nearly 600 of the donors relied on high-throughput TCR beta sequencing. Typing coverage differed by locus: A, B, C, DRB1 and DQB1 were typed in about 620-640 donors, DQA1 in roughly 510, DPA1 in roughly 590, and DPB1 in roughly 450. Every discovery cohort repertoire had been produced on one sequencing platform. Genome-wide SNP genotypes for about 65% of the roughly 670 donors were used in a later genetic analysis, which treated that subset as a discovery cohort. Donor age, sex, ethnicity and CMV serostatus were collected together with the repertoire data. The genetic ancestry cluster associated with self-reported Caucasian donors included about 84% of the approximately 410 genotyped donors. In the later analysis, no new phenotypic data were used to find candidate immune exposures; instead, reliance was placed on TCR beta sequences and their occurrence across donors. A later analysis re-examined previously published TCR beta repertoires from just over 650 donors and added high-resolution HLA genotyping to investigate patterns of TCR occurrence. Besides the first cohort of around 700 subjects, a separate validation cohort made up of roughly 120 different subjects was used. The study profiled the T cell repertoires of more than 500 subjects by immunosequencing and related them to cytomegalovirus serostatus. Across about 380 genotyped donors of the cohort, an average of roughly 250,000 unique TCR beta nucleotide sequences per donor were sequenced, and 15% to 20% of those sequences were non-productive. Roughly 5 DR-DQ haplotypes were handled as single units for association and clustering because linkage in the cohort was strong. Approximately 300 gigabases of sequencing data and around 88 million unique TCR sequences made up an early release that covered some 640 HLA-typed donors. HLA typing covered class I and class II loci at four-digit resolution. To predict cytomegalovirus infection status, the study combined high-throughput TCR immunosequencing, statistical association of individual TCRs with disease status, and machine learning. The study was designed to test whether signatures of past pathogen exposure could be identified by cataloging public T cell receptors. The paper as a whole reports these results and caveats: In a later genetic analysis, a missense DCLRE1C variant was associated with V-gene and J-gene trimming of TCR beta chains, and the association was replicated in an independent cohort. In a later analysis, around 17,000 TCR beta sequences were associated with specific HLA alleles at a false discovery rate of 0.05. Most TCR sequences were seen in very few donors, while some public TCRs were found in many individuals. In an earlier analysis of 450 to 750 of the donors, most TCR beta V segments appeared in productive rearrangements about 90% or about 30% of the time, broadly matching IMGT annotations. A group of highly shared sequence variants was considered likely to be a technical artifact of the sequencing pipeline. Compared with equally common non-associated chains, HLA-associated TCR beta chains in a later analysis were more clonally expanded and had lower generation probabilities. A few of the identified cytomegalovirus-associated TCR beta chains were confirmed in vitro to be specific for cytomegalovirus antigens. Compared with the roughly 670-donor mean, donors in an Asian-associated ancestry cluster had fewer N-insertions in productive TCRs, according to a later genetic analysis. In a later analysis, most CMV-associated TCR beta chains were found to appear HLA-restricted, with HLA associations seemingly driven largely by CMV exposure. Assigning TCR associations to individual alleles was difficult when HLA alleles, especially DR and DQ, strongly co-occurred. The classifier was reported to diagnose cytomegalovirus status with high specificity and sensitivity in both the original cohort and the validation cohort. Immune exposure information for the cohort was limited to CMV serostatus. Because some donors lacked HLA typing at each locus, the association tests relied only on the typed subset. Only TCR beta chains were sequenced in this cohort, and the absence of alpha or paired-chain data limited detectable features. The earlier analysis of around 600 of the donors excluded some 15 rarely observed V segments, including chromosome 9 orphons, because counts were too low. A further reported finding was that TCR beta sequences accurately predicted the HLA-A and HLA-B alleles for most subjects in the first cohort. The 87-base-pair reads could not distinguish some IMGT-functional V segments, including TRBV6-2 and TRBV6-3, so those segments were excluded. In a later analysis, TCR association rates were found to vary across HLA loci, with the most associated TCRs seen for DRB1 alleles and the fewest for HLA-C alleles. According to the authors, the approach could potentially be generalized to other disease states and immunological phenotypes. Linkage disequilibrium might explain the correlated functional status among segregating V segments, but an unknown experimental factor could not be ruled out. Sequencing depth was assumed to be roughly uniform across donors in the presence/absence analyses, though that assumption may not hold. In a later analysis, several top co-occurrence clusters were reported to appear linked to parvovirus B19, influenza, CMV and Epstein-Barr virus. The study listed 150 to 200 TCR beta chains as associated with cytomegalovirus.

With respect to this clone: The antigen it binds to is not known. No much larger clone is present one base from it, and per-base qualities are unavailable.

V is trimmed back by 2 bases and J by 9 bases, and the junction contains 7 bases that no gene match accounts for. Via the germline V gene (reference sequence), CDR1 is SEHNR and CDR2 FQNEAQ. The cysteine opens and the phenylalanine closes a CDR3 of 17 amino acids. The retained sequence is limited to the CDR3, 51 bases, with the frame set at the first base. In total, approximately 610 healthy bone marrow donors made up the cohort. At the time of sampling, all cohort members were nominally healthy, though unrecorded immune exposures were likely present. The donor tested CMV seropositive and was one of the 289 seropositive cohort members. Each donor provided a peripheral blood sample, and peripheral blood mononuclear cells were used for TCR beta sequencing. The Qiagen DNeasy Blood Extraction Kit was used to extract genomic DNA from the blood cell samples. Library method: the immunoSEQ multiplex PCR assay. For the multiplex PCR, a mixture combining 60 forward primers for TCR Vbeta segments and 13 reverse primers for TCR Jbeta segments was used. The CDR3 region of rearranged TCR beta genes was amplified from genomic DNA with a multiplex PCR assay. On the Illumina HiSeq System, the amplified TCR beta libraries were sequenced as 87-base-pair reads. For the original study's pipeline: A later analysis counted about 80 million unique TCR beta chains across the 500 to 850 repertoires, and some 12 million of these chains were shared by at least two donors. To remove PCR and sequencing errors, raw reads were error-corrected and collapsed into unique sequences using a nearest-neighbor algorithm that merged closely related sequences. CDR3 sequences were aligned to IMGT reference sequences to assign V, D and J gene segments. For a sequence to be retained, a match of at least six nucleotides to both a V gene segment and a J gene segment was required. A rearrangement counted as productive if the CDR3 had no stop codons and remained in frame with V and J, and every other rearrangement counted as non-productive. Following IMGT convention, CDR3 was defined as the stretch from the second conserved V-encoded cysteine to the conserved J-encoded phenylalanine. In an earlier analysis of approximately 590 of the donors, sequences lacking an unambiguous match to a single V gene segment were excluded. In an earlier analysis of 587 of the donors, a V segment was called functional when productive rearrangements were above 56.7%, and segregating when the standard deviation between donors exceeded 5%. A statistical classification framework was developed to diagnose cytomegalovirus status using the catalog of TCR beta chain sequences. V and J gene assignment, in a later analysis, came from comparing TCR nucleotide sequences with IMGT/GENE-DB human TR gene sequences. In a later analysis, CDR3 sequences and most-parsimonious VDJ recombination scenarios were assigned using the TCRdist pipeline. In a later analysis, each TCR beta chain was defined by its CDR3 amino acid sequence together with its V-gene family, and reads lacking a unique V-gene family were excluded. To address suspected cross-contamination and a sequencing artifact, a later analysis removed 592 highly shared, low-generation-probability nucleotide sequences. For each public chain, a later analysis derived a clonal expansion index from normalized ranks of inferred template counts within each repertoire. In a later analysis, generation probabilities were computed with a VDJ recombination model fitted to out-of-frame rearrangements, and the resulting probabilities were checked against IGoR. In a later analysis, TCR-TCR, TCR-HLA and TCR-CMV co-occurrence was scored with hypergeometric tests, and a repertoire-size bias correction was applied to TCR pairs. In a later analysis, false discovery rates were estimated by permuting HLA or CMV assignments 20 times. In a later analysis, co-occurring TCRs were grouped using DBSCAN, and TCRdist sequence similarity was added for clustering within HLA-allele-positive subsets. Co-occurrence clustering excluded repertoires with fewer than 30,000 or more than 120,000 public chains, plus five with anomalous nucleotide sharing. Entries here come from immuneACCESS through TCRdb and include only in-frame sequences with V and J called. Some clones fail to appear in such tables; in the studies checked, an unresolved V gene covers under half of the shortfall, and the cause of the remainder is unknown. The V and J calls and clone size are taken from that table; D and trimming were inferred from the DNA. The sample yields about 120,000 clones; 65% to 80% were counted once. Under 3% of the sample comes from the top ten.

This sequence was found in a woman in her 40s in good health and CMV-seropositive. Sample: PBMCs. The receptor chain draws on TRBV7-9 and TRBJ2-1; TRBD2 agrees with 16 junctional bases. The DNA sequence is as follows: TGTGCCAGCAGCTTACGTGGGACTAGCGGGAGGGCCTCTGAGCAGTTCTTC. This sequence encodes CASSLRGTSGRASEQFF.